This T cell receptor beta chain was sequenced in a study of cytomegalovirus exposure and HLA in healthy donors. Overall study results and limits: Reports indicate that TCR beta sequences accurately predicted the HLA-A and HLA-B alleles of most subjects. For presence/absence analyses, sequencing depth was assumed to be roughly uniform across donors. Several of the most significant clusters appeared linked to common viral pathogens, based on a later analysis.

In the PCR, 60 Vbeta and 13 Jbeta primers were used. Method: immunoSEQ multiplex PCR; TCRdb's copy keeps in-frame clones and lacks some. This table holds 90,000 to 120,000 clones, approximately 81% found once. A remark on this clone: The antigen is undetermined.

Germline trimming cut 1 base from V and 7 bases from J; bases unmatched to any gene: 4. There are 15 residues in the CDR3. The germline V gene encodes CDR1 SGHVS and CDR2 FQNEAQ. The sequence was collected from a male donor in good health and CMV-seropositive. The V and J genes are TRBV7-8 and TRBJ2-7; 13 bases align to TRBD2. Sequences were obtained from PBMCs. The DNA for the CDR3 is TGTGCCAGCAGCTTAGTAGCACTAGCGGGAGGGGAGCAGTACTTC. This gives the protein CASSLVALAGGEQYF.